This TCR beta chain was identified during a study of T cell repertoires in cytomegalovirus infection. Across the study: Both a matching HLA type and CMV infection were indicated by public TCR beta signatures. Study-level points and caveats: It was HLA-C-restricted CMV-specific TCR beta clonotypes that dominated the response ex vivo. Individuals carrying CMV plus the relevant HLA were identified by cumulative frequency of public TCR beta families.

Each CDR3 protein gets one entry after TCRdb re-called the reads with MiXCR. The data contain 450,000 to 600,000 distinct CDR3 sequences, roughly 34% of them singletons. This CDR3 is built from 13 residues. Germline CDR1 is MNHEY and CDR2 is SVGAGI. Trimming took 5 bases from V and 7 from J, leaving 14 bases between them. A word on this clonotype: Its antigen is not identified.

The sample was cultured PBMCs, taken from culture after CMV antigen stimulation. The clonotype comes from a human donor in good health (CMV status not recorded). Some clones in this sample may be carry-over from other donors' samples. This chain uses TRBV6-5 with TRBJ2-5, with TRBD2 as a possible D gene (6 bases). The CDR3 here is CASSRPGSGTQYF. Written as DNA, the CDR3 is TGTGCCAGCAGTAGGCCCGGGAGCGGGACCCAGTACTTC.